This entry is about one T cell receptor (beta chain). Its antigen is unknown. The V gene end was trimmed by 7 bases and the J gene end by 0 bases; junction bases not matched to a gene: 8. The CDR3 is 15 amino acids. The germline CDR1 and CDR2 sequences are MNHNS and SASEGT. The sample comes from a study of OX40 agonist ivuxolimab in advanced cancers. As for the study in general: There were three patients with partial responses, one having hepatocellular carcinoma and two cutaneous melanoma.

Repertoires were generated with immunoSEQ multiplex PCR, while TCRdb's copy carries only in-frame clones and drops some. Among about 71,000 clones listed, about 81% were seen once. Findings and caveats of the study: Researchers did not determine the expanded peripheral T cells' antigen specificity.

Sampling of blood occurred at baseline, cycle 4 day 1, and cycle 7 day 1. This TCR derives from an adult with an advanced solid tumor such as melanoma, head and neck, liver or kidney cancer. The chain is built from TRBV6-1 and TRBJ2-5; 7 bases fit TRBD2. The sequencing used CD4+ or CD8+ T cells sorted from blood, collected in a trial of the OX40 agonist ivuxolimab. CDR3: CASMTASGNQETQYF. For the CDR3, the DNA is TGTGCCAGCATGACTGCTAGCGGTAACCAAGAGACCCAGTACTTC.